The 6 T cell receptor beta chains below come from one sample, sequenced in a study of T cell responses to AZD1222 COVID-19 vaccine. Clones were sequenced by immunoSEQ multiplex PCR, and TCRdb holds only the in-frame ones, with some missing. This sample has approximately 120,000 clones, with roughly 87% found just once. Sample: peripheral blood, taken 28 days after the second AZD1222 dose. Every receptor here comes from an adult who received the AZD1222 COVID-19 vaccine.

CDR3 bases: TGTGCCAGCGGTAAGGGACTGAACACTGAAGCTTTCTTT. This translates into CASGKGLNTEAFF. This chain joins TRBV6-5 and TRBJ1-1; the D gene is possibly TRBD1 (5 bases). Germline V gene data show CDR1 as MNHEY and CDR2 as SVGAGI. V lost 8 bases, J lost 0 bases, and 10 bases lay in between. The CDR3 is 13 amino acids.

J is TRBJ1-6 and V is TRBV28; D is uncertain. Germline V gene lookup returns CDR1 MDHEN and CDR2 SYDVKM. V shed 3 bases and J shed 6 bases, with 3 bases lying between them. The CDR3 is made up of 12 amino acids. This CDR3 is CASSFGNSPLHF. The CDR3 nucleotides are TGTGCCAGCAGTTTCGGTAATTCACCCCTCCACTTT.

The V gene is TRBV6-5, the J gene TRBJ2-1, with D perhaps TRBD2 (6 bases). Trimming took 6 bases from V and 0 from J, leaving 12 bases between them. The CDR3 has 15 amino acids. The germline CDR1 and CDR2 sequences are MNHEY and SVGAGI. CDR3 residues: CASSISGSSYNEQFF. The DNA for the CDR3 is TGTGCCAGCAGCATTAGCGGTTCCTCCTACAATGAGCAGTTCTTC.

This chain joins TRBV6-1 and TRBJ2-3; 11 nucleotides agree with TRBD2. Germline V gives CDR1 MNHNS, CDR2 SASEGT. The V segment lost 0 bases and the J segment 2 bases; nucleotides outside the gene matches: 1. The CDR3 contains 16 residues. Here the CDR3 reads CASSEASGGATDTQYF. The CDR3 nucleotides read TGTGCCAGCAGTGAAGCTAGCGGGGGGGCCACAGATACGCAGTATTTT.

V usage is TRBV3-1 (or the pseudogene TRBV3-2) and J usage is TRBJ2-1, with TRBD2 matching 7 bases. The CDR3 spans 16 residues. In germline, CDR1 is LGHDT, CDR2 YNNKEL (reference sequence). The J segment lost 4 bases and the V segment lost 0 bases, leaving 6 bases of the junction unmatched. The CDR3 nucleotides are TGTGCCAGCAGCCAAGAATGGCGGGAGCGGTACAATGAGCAGTTCTTC. Its protein product is CASSQEWRERYNEQFF.

V usage is TRBV11-3 and J usage is TRBJ1-2, with D uncertain. Germline V gene sequence: CDR1 SGHNT, CDR2 YENEEA. Trimming shortened V by 1 base and J by 8 bases, and 14 bases separated the two germline ends. The CDR3 is 14 amino acids. CDR3 sequence: CASSLGPQSRGYTF. The DNA of the CDR3 is TGTGCCAGCAGCTTAGGCCCGCAATCTCGGGGCTACACCTTC. Using reference TRBV11-3 and TRBJ1-2 for the parts outside the CDR3, the full variable domain is EAGVVQSPRYKIIEKKQPVAFWCNPISGHNTLYWYLQNLGQGPELLIRYENEEAVDDSQLPKDRFSAERLKGVDSTLKIQPAELGDSAVYLCASSLGPQSRGYTFGSGTRLTVV.